Below, 2 T cell receptor beta chains from the same sample are listed, as sequenced in a study of T-cell reconstitution after alpha-beta-depleted transplantation in children. TCRbeta library construction was performed incorporating unique molecular identifiers. In TCRdb, the PCR reads were re-called with MiXCR into one record per CDR3 protein. The data hold around 440,000 distinct CDR3 sequences, with 10% to 13% observed a single time. The sample in question was PBMCs, obtained before TCRalphabeta/CD19-depleted stem cell transplant. These receptors were taken from a child between 2 and 9 years old with inherited bone marrow failure, due to receive a stem cell transplant.

In DNA, the CDR3 is TGCAGTGCACCGAAAATCCTTCGAGGACTAGCGCCTTGGGCCCAGTACTTC. It specifies CSAPKILRGLAPWAQYF. V is TRBV20-1 and J is TRBJ2-5; 9 bases align to TRBD2. Germline CDR1 DFQATT, CDR2 SNEGSKA (reference sequence). The CDR3 spans 17 residues. Germline trimming cut 6 bases from V and 9 bases from J; bases unmatched to any gene: 23.

The genes are TRBV11-1 and TRBJ1-6; no clear D gene. Germline V gene data show CDR1 as SGHAT and CDR2 as FQDESV (reference sequence). Trimming pared 4 bases from V and 0 bases from J, leaving 19 bases between. The length of the CDR3 is 19 residues. CDR3 sequence reads: CASSSRRRDESSYNSPLHF. The CDR3 DNA sequence: TGTGCCAGCAGCTCCCGGAGACGCGACGAGAGCTCCTATAATTCACCCCTCCACTTT.